The 26 T cell receptor beta chains reported below all come from one sample, sequenced in a study of Ad26.COV2.S vaccination and SARS-CoV-2 variants (dated by TCRdb to about 2021). Preparation of the library involved the immunoSEQ multiplex PCR assay. TCRdb retrieved this table from immuneACCESS and kept in-frame rearrangements only. Not all clones are present; in checked studies, unresolved V genes account for under half, and no reason is known for the remainder. This sample comprises just under 250,000 clones, around 89% of them detected only once. Roughly 10% of the sample rests with the top ten. The treatment or condition label here, explained by the study, means: 19 received Ad26.COV2.S at low or high dose, single or two shots; about 5 received placebo; per-sample allocation not given. For vaccine and placebo recipients, repertoires were sequenced using samples collected on day 63 after the first injection.

The sample in question was peripheral blood, obtained in a trial of Ad26.COV2.S vaccine versus placebo. Every receptor here comes from a person between 18 and 60 years old who received the Ad26.COV2.S COVID-19 vaccine or a placebo.

The V and J genes are TRBV14 and TRBJ2-5; 9 nucleotides align to TRBD2. The CDR3 sequence is 16 residues long. The germline CDR1 and CDR2 sequences are SGHDN and FVKESK. Germline trimming cut 5 bases from V and 2 bases from J; bases unmatched to any gene: 9. CDR3 sequence (DNA): TGTGCCAGCAGCTTGACTAGCGGAGTGGGACAAGAGACCCAGTACTTC. Its protein is CASSLTSGVGQETQYF.

V is TRBV28 and J is TRBJ1-4; D is uncertain. The V end was cut by 7 bases, the J end by 2 bases, with 5 bases between. The CDR3 covers 12 residues. CDR1 MDHEN and CDR2 SYDVKM come from the germline V gene. As DNA, the CDR3 is TGTGCCAGCAAAGGGACTAATGAAAAACTGTTTTTT. This encodes CASKGTNEKLFF.

V usage is TRBV4-3 and J usage is TRBJ2-1; maybe TRBD1 (6 bases). The CDR3 runs 15 residues. In germline, CDR1 is LGHNA, CDR2 YSLEER. V was pared by 2 bases and J by 0 bases, with 8 bases between. The CDR3 spells CASSQTGNSYNEQFF. In DNA form, the CDR3 reads TGCGCCAGCAGCCAAACAGGGAACTCCTACAATGAGCAGTTCTTC.

This sequence joins TRBV7-2 and TRBJ1-3; D unclear. The CDR3 runs to 17 residues. V gave up 1 base and J gave up 2 bases, with 15 bases separating them. CDR1 and CDR2 (germline): SGHTA, FQGNSA. The CDR3 reads CASSLVFRNLAGNTIYF. CDR3 in DNA: TGTGCCAGCAGCTTAGTTTTTCGAAATCTCGCTGGAAACACCATATATTTT.

This rearrangement joins TRBV6-2 or TRBV6-3 to TRBJ2-7, with unresolved D. The CDR3 contains 15 residues. Germline CDR1 MNHEY, CDR2 SVGEGT. V lost 4 bases, J lost 3 bases, and 16 bases lay in between. The CDR3, as DNA: TGTGCCAGCAGTTCGCTCCCGGTATTCGACTACGAGCAGTACTTC. This gives the protein CASSSLPVFDYEQYF.

The V call is TRBV6-1, the J call TRBJ2-7; D unresolved. The V end was cut by 1 base, the J end by 4 bases, with 5 bases between. Germline V gene sequence: CDR1 MNHNS, CDR2 SASEGT. The CDR3 sequence is 12 residues long. The CDR3 nucleotides are TGTGCCAGCAGTGAAGGGGGTTACGAGCAGTACTTC. Translating it yields CASSEGGYEQYF.

The chain carries TRBV30 and TRBJ2-3; 9 bases fit TRBD1. The J segment lost 3 bases and the V segment lost 2 bases, leaving 9 bases of the junction unmatched. Germline V gene data show CDR1 as GTSNPN and CDR2 as SVGIG (reference sequence). The CDR3 totals 16 residues. CDR3 residues: CAWSNLDRGGTDTQYF. The CDR3 bases are TGTGCCTGGAGTAATCTTGACAGGGGGGGGACAGATACGCAGTATTTT.

The gene calls are TRBV27 and TRBJ2-1; 8 bases are shared with TRBD1. CDR1 is MNHEY and CDR2 is SMNVEV in the germline V gene (reference sequence). The junction had 4 bases not matched to a gene; V was cut back by 3 bases and J by 6 bases. This CDR3 has 14 amino acids. This CDR3 is CASSFSDRGNEQFF. The CDR3 nucleotides are TGTGCCAGCAGTTTCAGTGACAGGGGCAATGAGCAGTTCTTC.

The J gene is TRBJ2-3, the V gene TRBV11-2; D unclear. Trimming shortened V by 5 bases and J by 5 bases, and 11 bases separated the two germline ends. Germline values: CDR1 SGHAT, CDR2 FQNNGV. This CDR3 contains 13 residues. The chain's CDR3 is CASSPLAVDTQYF. DNA of the CDR3: TGTGCCAGCAGCCCCCTGGCGGTAGATACGCAGTATTTT.

CDR3 nucleotides: TGCGCCAGCAGCCAAGACTTCGGTACCTACAATGAGCAGTTCTTC. It translates to CASSQDFGTYNEQFF. The chain is built from TRBV4-3 and TRBJ2-1; D is undetermined. Trimming shortened V by 0 bases and J by 2 bases, and 8 bases separated the two germline ends. The CDR3 runs to 15 residues. Germline CDR1 is LGHNA and CDR2 is YSLEER.

The chain combines TRBV6-5 with TRBJ1-5; 7 nucleotides agree with TRBD1. Trimming at V came to 6 bases and at J to 0 bases, leaving 5 bases not matched to a gene. This CDR3 spans 15 amino acids. CDR1 and CDR2 (germline): MNHEY, SVGAGI. The CDR3 here is CASSSDRNSNQPQHF. The CDR3 DNA is TGTGCCAGCAGCTCGGACAGGAATAGCAATCAGCCCCAGCATTTT.

The CDR3 here is CASSSPLLSEAFF. DNA for the CDR3: TGTGCCAGCAGCTCTCCGCTCCTGTCTGAAGCTTTCTTT. The chain employs TRBV7-9 and TRBJ1-1, with D unclear. CDR3 length: 13 amino acids. Per the germline V gene, CDR1 is SEHNR and CDR2 is FQNEAQ (reference sequence). Trimming left V 4 bases short and J 6 bases short, with 12 bases between. Complete variable domain (other parts from reference TRBV7-9 and TRBJ1-1): DTGVSQNPRHKITKRGQNVTFRCDPISEHNRLYWYRQTLGQGPEFLTYFQNEAQLEKSRLLSDRFSAERPKGSFSTLEIQRTEQGDSAMYLCASSSPLLSEAFFGQGTRLTVV.

The genes are TRBV7-9 and TRBJ1-1; D is uncertain. The germline gives CDR1 SEHNR, CDR2 FQNEAQ (reference sequence). CDR3 length equals 13 residues. Trimming took off 5 bases at V and 1 base at J, with 8 bases between the two ends. DNA for the CDR3: TGTGCCAGCAGCGTACAAGAGAACACTGAAGCTTTCTTT. It specifies CASSVQENTEAFF.

This clone came up a few times. The chain employs TRBV3-1 (or the pseudogene TRBV3-2) and TRBJ1-5, with TRBD1 as a possible D gene (5 bases). CDR3 size: 15 residues. Deletions cut 0 bases from V and 0 bases from J, with 6 bases between. The germline V gene encodes CDR1 LGHDT and CDR2 YNNKEL (reference sequence). The CDR3 DNA sequence: TGTGCCAGCAGCCAAGACGGGACTAGCAATCAGCCCCAGCATTTT. Translation: CASSQDGTSNQPQHF.

CDR3 amino acids: CASSLARLADPREQFF. The CDR3 coding sequence is TGTGCCAGCAGCTTAGCTCGACTAGCGGACCCGCGTGAGCAGTTCTTC. The chain is built from TRBV7-2 and TRBJ2-1; 9 bases are a match to TRBD2. CDR3 length equals 16 residues. J gave up 9 bases and V 0 bases, and 9 bases lay outside the gene matches. CDR1 is SGHTA and CDR2 is FQGNSA in the germline V gene.

The rearrangement uses TRBV28 and TRBJ2-7, with 7 bases lining up with TRBD1. Germline V gene lookup returns CDR1 MDHEN and CDR2 SYDVKM. V shed 7 bases, J shed 0 bases, and the junction held 9 bases outside the gene matches. The CDR3 has 15 amino acids. The CDR3 bases are TGTGCCAGCACCGATTCGACAGGGTACTCCTACGAGCAGTACTTC. Translated: CASTDSTGYSYEQYF.

This CDR3 is CASIIGVAGSPSTDTQYF. For the CDR3, the DNA is TGTGCCAGCATCATAGGCGTAGCGGGGTCCCCTAGCACAGATACGCAGTATTTT. The chain joins TRBV7-2 to TRBJ2-3; 8 positions agree with TRBD2. The trim removed 7 bases at V and 0 bases at J, leaving 15 bases unmatched. CDR3 length: 18 residues. Germline values: CDR1 SGHTA, CDR2 FQGNSA. Full variable domain (missing parts from reference TRBV7-2 and TRBJ2-3): GAGVSQSPSNKVTEKGKDVELRCDPISGHTALYWYRQSLGQGLEFLIYFQGNSAPDKSGLPSDRFSAERTGGSVSTLTIQRTQQEDSAVYLCASIIGVAGSPSTDTQYFGPGTRLTVL.

In its sample, this clone was seen a few times. The chain carries TRBV5-4 and TRBJ2-7, with 11 bases fitting TRBD2. CDR3 length: 15 amino acids. Germline CDR1 reads SGHNT; CDR2 reads YYREEE (reference sequence). The V segment lost 2 bases and the J segment 1 base; nucleotides outside the gene matches: 2. CDR3: CASSFGTSGSYEQYF. In DNA form, the CDR3 reads TGTGCCAGCAGCTTCGGGACTAGCGGTTCCTACGAGCAGTACTTC.

The chain is built from TRBV27 and TRBJ2-5; D is uncertain. V was trimmed by 0 bases and J by 7 bases, leaving 9 bases between them. Germline values: CDR1 MNHEY, CDR2 SMNVEV (reference sequence). The CDR3 consists of 13 residues. This CDR3 reads CASSLSTGWTQYF. The DNA for the CDR3 is TGTGCCAGCAGTTTATCGACGGGTTGGACCCAGTACTTC.

The chain carries TRBV30 and TRBJ1-6; D unclear. Germline V gene sequence: CDR1 GTSNPN, CDR2 SVGIG (reference sequence). V gave up 2 bases and J gave up 0 bases, with 5 bases separating them. The length of the CDR3 is 14 residues. The CDR3 region is CAWSQDSYNSPLHF. CDR3 coding DNA: TGTGCCTGGAGTCAAGACTCCTATAATTCACCCCTCCACTTT. The full variable domain, with the rest looked up from reference TRBV30 and TRBJ1-6, is SQTIHQWPATLVQPVGSPLSLECTVEGTSNPNLYWYRQAAGRGLQLLFYSVGIGQISSEVPQNLSASRPQDRQFILSSKKLLLSDSGFYLCAWSQDSYNSPLHFGNGTRLTVT.

The CDR3 DNA sequence: TGTGCCAGCAGCCAAGATAGGAACAGAGGGAACACTGAAGCTTTCTTT. Residues: CASSQDRNRGNTEAFF. The V gene is TRBV3-1 (or the pseudogene TRBV3-2), the J gene TRBJ1-1; D not certain. Germline lookup yields CDR1 LGHDT and CDR2 YNNKEL (reference sequence). The CDR3 extends over 16 amino acids. V gave up 0 bases and J gave up 1 base, with 12 bases separating them.

This chain connects TRBV6-5 to TRBJ1-1; no firm D call. The CDR3 spans 14 residues. Trimming stripped 0 bases from V and 5 bases from J, with 10 bases between. Germline-derived CDR1 and CDR2 are MNHEY and SVGAGI. The CDR3: CASSYSQEGTEAFF. DNA for the CDR3: TGTGCCAGCAGTTACTCGCAGGAAGGGACTGAAGCTTTCTTT.

The J gene is TRBJ2-2, the V gene TRBV6-6; 9 bases are a match to TRBD2. This CDR3 comprises 20 residues. CDR1 MNHNY and CDR2 SVGAGI come from the germline V gene (reference sequence). V was pared by 6 bases and J by 4 bases, with 21 bases of the junction left unmatched. The CDR3 sequence is CASSPLVGLAGGPGTGELFF. The CDR3 nucleotides are TGTGCCAGCAGCCCCTTGGTGGGACTCGCGGGAGGGCCGGGCACCGGGGAGCTGTTTTTT.

In this sample, this clone turned up a few times. The chain employs TRBV7-8 and TRBJ1-2, with 11 bases lining up with TRBD1. The CDR3 length is 14 residues. The germline CDR1 and CDR2 sequences are SGHVS and FQNEAQ. The V segment lost 5 bases and the J segment 7 bases; nucleotides outside the gene matches: 6. CDR3 protein: CASSTAGQGVGYTF. The CDR3, as DNA: TGTGCCAGCAGCACCGCGGGACAGGGGGTTGGCTACACCTTC.

The chain is built from TRBV7-2 and TRBJ2-1; TRBD1 matches at 7 bases. The CDR3 has 15 residues. Germline V CDR1 and CDR2: SGHTA, FQGNSA. V shed 2 bases and J 2 bases; nucleotides not matched to a gene: 3. The CDR3: CASSLNRGTYNEQFF. DNA of the CDR3: TGTGCCAGCAGCTTAAACAGGGGTACCTACAATGAGCAGTTCTTC.

The CDR3: CAWAWTDYGYTF. CDR3 DNA sequence: TGTGCCTGGGCTTGGACGGACTATGGCTACACCTTC. The genes are TRBV30 and TRBJ1-2; D not certain. The CDR3 consists of 12 residues. V lost 5 bases to trimming and J lost 3 bases, with 10 bases between them. Germline-derived CDR1 and CDR2 are GTSNPN and SVGIG (reference sequence). Drawing the rest from reference TRBV30 and TRBJ1-2, the complete variable domain is SQTIHQWPATLVQPVGSPLSLECTVEGTSNPNLYWYRQAAGRGLQLLFYSVGIGQISSEVPQNLSASRPQDRQFILSSKKLLLSDSGFYLCAWAWTDYGYTFGSGTRLTVV.